The rows below give T cell receptor beta chains drawn from one sample of a study of shared clonotypes between healthy human individuals. Sequencing was performed with immunoSEQ multiplex PCR; in TCRdb, only in-frame clones are kept and a portion is missing. The sample records around 1.1 million clones, about 84% being singletons. The sequenced sample was memory CD4+ T cells from PBMCs. These receptors all come from a man aged 18-30 years in good health. Some clones in this sample may be carry-over from other donors' samples. Both conserved end residues are part of each CDR3. Each record gives: CDR3 protein, CDR3 DNA, clone size, V gene, J gene, D gene. The D gene is left open where the match is weak. Where a row states a size, it is once, few, many or the class of an expanded clone; other rows omit it.

CASSPGLAGVETQYF,TGTGCCAGCAGCCCCGGACTAGCGGGAGTCGAGACCCAGTACTTC,few,TRBV11-3,TRBJ2-5,TRBD2
CSAAIATDTGELFF,TGCAGCGCCGCAATCGCAACTGACACCGGGGAGCTGTTTTTT,-,TRBV29-1,TRBJ2-2,-
CASSQGAWDTEAFF,TGTGCCAGCAGTCAGGGGGCGTGGGACACTGAAGCTTTCTTT,few,TRBV6-6,TRBJ1-1,TRBD1
CASSPRGEQKETQYF,TGTGCCAGCAGCCCCCGGGGGGAACAGAAAGAGACCCAGTACTTC,once,TRBV9,TRBJ2-5,TRBD2
CASSQLGLAGETQYF,TGTGCCAGCAGCCAATTGGGACTGGCCGGGGAGACCCAGTACTTC,few,TRBV14,TRBJ2-5,-
CASTERAGRAEAFF,TGTGCCAGCACCGAAAGGGCCGGGAGGGCTGAAGCTTTCTTT,medium-sized,TRBV2,TRBJ1-1,-
CASRSKETRGRGYTF,TGTGCCAGCAGATCGAAAGAGACCAGGGGGCGGGGCTACACCTTC,once,TRBV6-5,TRBJ1-2,TRBD1
CASSQDAVSQAF,TGCGCCAGCAGCCAAGATGCCGTAAGCCAGGCCTTC,few,TRBV4-1,TRBJ1-2,-
CASGSLYEQYF,TGTGCCAGTGGGAGTTTGTACGAGCAGTACTTC,-,TRBV7-2,TRBJ2-7,-
CASSYGRTLANIQYF,TGTGCCAGCAGTTACGGGAGGACTTTGGCTAACATTCAGTACTTC,many,TRBV6-6,TRBJ2-4,-
CASSYNSWGGADTQYF,TGTGCCAGCAGTTACAACTCCTGGGGGGGGGCAGATACGCAGTATTTT,-,TRBV6-5,TRBJ2-3,TRBD2
CASSPRRNYEQYF,TGTGCCAGCAGCCCACGCAGAAACTACGAGCAGTACTTC,-,TRBV5-6,TRBJ2-7,-
CAWSGDGFGNTIYF,TGTGCCTGGAGTGGGGACGGCTTCGGAAACACCATATATTTT,-,TRBV30,TRBJ1-3,-
CASSLRGRAGTSETQYF,TGTGCCAGCAGCTTAAGGGGACGAGCGGGTACGTCAGAGACCCAGTACTTC,-,TRBV7-3,TRBJ2-5,-
CASSLSGTTTSGNTIYF,TGCGCCAGCAGCTTGTCGGGGACGACTACCTCTGGAAACACCATATATTTT,-,TRBV5-1,TRBJ1-3,-
CASSAAGTSGRRTDTQYF,TGCGCCAGCAGCGCCGCGGGGACTAGCGGGAGGAGGACAGATACGCAGTATTTT,-,TRBV5-1,TRBJ2-3,TRBD2
CASSTAIGGGEQFF,TGTGCCAGCAGTACTGCAATCGGGGGTGGTGAGCAGTTCTTC,-,TRBV18,TRBJ2-1,-
CASSLGRSVAYNEQFF,TGTGCCAGCAGCTTAGGCAGATCAGTGGCCTACAATGAGCAGTTCTTC,-,TRBV7-2,TRBJ2-1,-
CAIGYGGQNTEAFF,TGTGCCATCGGGTACGGGGGGCAGAACACTGAAGCTTTCTTT,-,TRBV10-3,TRBJ1-1,-
CSSEMAWGYTF,TGCAGCTCTGAAATGGCATGGGGCTACACCTTC,-,TRBV29-1,TRBJ1-2,-
CASSVDPIGDTEAFF,TGTGCCAGCAGCGTAGACCCCATTGGGGACACTGAAGCTTTCTTT,-,TRBV9,TRBJ1-1,-
CASSLPDREGYTF,TGTGCCAGCAGCTTACCGGACAGGGAAGGCTACACCTTC,-,TRBV4-2,TRBJ1-2,TRBD1
CASSVDRGVEQYF,TGTGCCAGCAGTGTTGACAGGGGAGTCGAGCAGTACTTC,-,TRBV2,TRBJ2-7,TRBD1
CASSRERTGGNEQYF,TGTGCCAGCAGCCGTGAAAGGACAGGGGGAAACGAGCAGTACTTC,-,TRBV4-2,TRBJ2-7,TRBD1
CASSLQPGAEAFF,TGTGCCAGCAGCTTACAACCGGGGGCTGAAGCTTTCTTT,-,TRBV7-3,TRBJ1-1,-
CASSPGGQGASYEQYF,TGCGCCAGCAGCCCGGGGGGACAGGGGGCCTCCTACGAGCAGTACTTC,-,TRBV5-1,TRBJ2-7,TRBD1